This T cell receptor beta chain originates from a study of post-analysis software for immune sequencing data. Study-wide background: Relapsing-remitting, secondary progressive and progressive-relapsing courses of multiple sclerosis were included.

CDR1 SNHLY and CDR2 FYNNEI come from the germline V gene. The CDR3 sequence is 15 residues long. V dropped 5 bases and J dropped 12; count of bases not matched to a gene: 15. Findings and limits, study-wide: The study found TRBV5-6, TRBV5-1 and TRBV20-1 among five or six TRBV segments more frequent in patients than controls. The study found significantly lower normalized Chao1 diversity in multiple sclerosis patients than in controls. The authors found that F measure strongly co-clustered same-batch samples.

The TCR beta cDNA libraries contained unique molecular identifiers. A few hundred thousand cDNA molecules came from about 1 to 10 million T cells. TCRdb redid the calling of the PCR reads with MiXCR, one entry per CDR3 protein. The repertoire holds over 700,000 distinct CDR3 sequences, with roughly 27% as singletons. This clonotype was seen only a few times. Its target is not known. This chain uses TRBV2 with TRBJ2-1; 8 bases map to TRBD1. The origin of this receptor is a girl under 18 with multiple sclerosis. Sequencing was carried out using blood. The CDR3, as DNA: TGTGCCAGCAGTTCTCCCGACAGGGGTCTCCCCCGGCAGTTCTTC. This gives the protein CASSSPDRGLPRQFF.